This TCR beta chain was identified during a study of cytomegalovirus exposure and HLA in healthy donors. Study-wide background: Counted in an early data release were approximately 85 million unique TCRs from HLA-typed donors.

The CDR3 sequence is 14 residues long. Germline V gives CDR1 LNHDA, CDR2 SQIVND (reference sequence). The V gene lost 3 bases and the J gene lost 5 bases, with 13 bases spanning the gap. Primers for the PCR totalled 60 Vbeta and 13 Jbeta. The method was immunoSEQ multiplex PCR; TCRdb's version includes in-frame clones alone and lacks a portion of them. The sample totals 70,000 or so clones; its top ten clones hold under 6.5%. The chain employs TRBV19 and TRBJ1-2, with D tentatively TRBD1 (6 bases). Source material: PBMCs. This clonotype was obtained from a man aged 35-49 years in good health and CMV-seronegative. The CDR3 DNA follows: TGTGCCAGTAGTATTTGGGGGCAGAAATATGGCTACACCTTC. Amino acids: CASSIWGQKYGYTF.